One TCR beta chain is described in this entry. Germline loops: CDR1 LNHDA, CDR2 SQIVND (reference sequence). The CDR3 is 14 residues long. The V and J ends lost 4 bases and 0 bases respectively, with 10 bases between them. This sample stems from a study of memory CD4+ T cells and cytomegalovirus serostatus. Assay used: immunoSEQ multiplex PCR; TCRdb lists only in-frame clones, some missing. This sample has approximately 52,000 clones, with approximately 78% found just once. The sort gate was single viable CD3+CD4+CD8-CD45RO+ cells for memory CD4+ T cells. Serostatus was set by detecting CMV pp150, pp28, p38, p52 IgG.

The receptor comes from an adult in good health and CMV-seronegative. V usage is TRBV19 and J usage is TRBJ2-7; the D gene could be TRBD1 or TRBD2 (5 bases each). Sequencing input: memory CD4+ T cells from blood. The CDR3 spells CASSTGPSSYEQYF. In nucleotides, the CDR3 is TGTGCCAGTAGTACGGGACCGAGCTCCTACGAGCAGTACTTC. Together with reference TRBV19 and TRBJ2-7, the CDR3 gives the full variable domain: DGGITQSPKYLFRKEGQNVTLSCEQNLNHDAMYWYRQDPGQGLRLIYYSQIVNDFQKGDIAEGYSVSREKKESFPLTVTSAQKNPTAFYLCASSTGPSSYEQYFGPGTRLTVT.